This T cell receptor beta chain was recorded in a study of CD4+ T cells in melanoma. This clone was observed once. The antigen remains unidentified. The CDR3 is 18 amino acids. Germline V gene lookup returns CDR1 SEHNR and CDR2 FQNEAQ (reference sequence). The ends lost 5 bases at V and 4 bases at J; junction bases unmatched: 14. Produced via immunoSEQ multiplex PCR; TCRdb's table is partial and in-frame only. The data show about 55,000 clones, roughly three quarters seen once. Notes on the study in general: Neoantigen-specific CD4+ T cells in melanoma reportedly had diverse differentiation states. A reported correlation linked neoantigen-specific CD4+ T cells to CD8+, macrophage and B cell function.

The sequencing sample was made of tumor tissue. This rearrangement joins TRBV7-9 to TRBJ2-5; 12 bases are shared with TRBD2. The origin of this receptor is a human donor with melanoma. The CDR3 coding sequence is TGTGCCAGCAGCCAAGTATATCTAGCGGGGGGGCCGCCAGAGACCCAGTACTTC. The encoded protein is CASSQVYLAGGPPETQYF.